A selection of T cell receptor beta chains follows, all from one sample in a study of CD8 T cells in ankylosing spondylitis. One entry per CDR3 protein results from TCRdb running MiXCR on the 5' RACE reads. The sample lists more than 150,000 distinct CDR3 sequences; 18% were seen once. Sequencing used blood, either unsorted or a sorted T cell fraction (not recorded which). These TCRs come from a male donor aged 5 to 30 with ankylosing spondylitis or in good health (not recorded which). Both conserved end residues are part of each CDR3. D genes are given only for firm matches. The size field is filled for only some rows; it gives once, few, many or a size class.

CDR3 protein	CDR3 DNA	clone size	V gene	J gene	D gene
CATSDLTTGTTALGELFF	TGTGCCACCAGTGACTTAACAACAGGGACCACGGCACTAGGGGAGCTGTTTTTT	many	TRBV24-1	TRBJ2-2	NA
CSVGMGGNTIYF	TGCAGCGTTGGTATGGGCGGAAACACCATATATTTT	NA	TRBV29-1	TRBJ1-3	NA
CSASNNYNEQFF	TGCAGTGCTAGTAACAACTACAATGAGCAGTTCTTC	NA	TRBV20-1	TRBJ2-1	NA
CASSVRDDDEQFF	TGTGCCAGCAGCGTCAGAGACGATGATGAGCAGTTCTTC	many	TRBV25-1	TRBJ2-1	NA
CASSFGRNPYEQYF	TGTGCCAGCAGCTTTGGACGGAACCCCTACGAGCAGTACTTC	many	TRBV5-6	TRBJ2-7	NA
CASSQRGQGAIGELFF	TGCGCCAGCAGCCAACGGGGACAGGGGGCGATCGGGGAGCTGTTTTTT	many	TRBV4-1	TRBJ2-2	TRBD1
CASSLARDSADYNEQFF	TGCGCCAGCAGCTTGGCCCGGGACAGTGCCGATTACAATGAGCAGTTCTTC	many	TRBV5-1	TRBJ2-1	TRBD1
CSAGPGTGDQTQYF	TGCAGTGCTGGTCCCGGGACAGGGGACCAGACCCAGTACTTC	once	TRBV20-1	TRBJ2-5	TRBD1
CSARDPSGLAKNIQYF	TGCAGTGCTAGAGATCCTAGCGGGTTAGCCAAAAACATTCAGTACTTC	few	TRBV20-1	TRBJ2-4	TRBD2
CASSWSVTEAGGNQPQHF	TGTGCCAGCAGCTGGTCGGTAACGGAGGCAGGGGGGAATCAGCCCCAGCATTTT	many	TRBV7-9	TRBJ1-5	TRBD1
CSASRPGLARNEQFF	TGCAGTGCTAGTCGCCCGGGACTAGCGCGCAATGAGCAGTTCTTC	NA	TRBV20-1	TRBJ2-1	TRBD2
CASSRPAGLVGNEQFF	TGTGCCAGCAGTCGCCCGGCTGGGCTAGTTGGTAACGAGCAGTTCTTC	NA	TRBV6-2/TRBV6-3	TRBJ2-1	NA
CASSSSQGAYEQYF	TGTGCCAGCAGCTCATCCCAGGGGGCCTACGAGCAGTACTTC	NA	TRBV11-3	TRBJ2-7	TRBD1
CATRDLGQGRETQYF	TGTGCCACCAGAGATTTGGGACAGGGAAGAGAGACCCAGTACTTC	NA	TRBV24-1	TRBJ2-5	TRBD1
CASSASGSVSEQFF	TGCGCCAGCAGTGCAAGCGGGAGTGTCAGTGAGCAGTTCTTC	many	TRBV5-1	TRBJ2-1	TRBD2
CASSSSSGYTDTQYF	TGTGCCAGCAGTTCTTCTAGCGGTTACACAGATACGCAGTATTTT	many	TRBV6-5	TRBJ2-3	TRBD2
CATSSGVNEQFF	TGTGCCACCAGTTCGGGTGTGAATGAGCAGTTCTTC	many	TRBV15	TRBJ2-1	NA
CASSQAGLAGSEQYF	TGCGCCAGCAGCCAAGCGGGTCTAGCGGGATCCGAGCAGTACTTC	many	TRBV4-3	TRBJ2-7	TRBD2
CASSHPGQGIGNYNEQFF	TGCGCCAGCAGCCACCCGGGACAGGGGATAGGAAACTACAATGAGCAGTTCTTC	NA	TRBV4-3	TRBJ2-1	TRBD1
CASSLVANSPLHF	TGTGCCAGCAGCTTAGTGGCTAATTCACCCCTCCACTTT	NA	TRBV7-2	TRBJ1-6	NA
CSARGLAGVVNEQFF	TGCAGTGCCCGAGGACTAGCGGGAGTAGTAAATGAGCAGTTCTTC	many	TRBV20-1	TRBJ2-1	TRBD2
CASNNLPPFDNEQFF	TGTGCCAGCAATAACCTCCCCCCCTTCGACAATGAGCAGTTCTTC	many	TRBV6-1	TRBJ2-1	NA
CATSRDPEPYGYTF	TGTGCCACCAGCAGAGATCCAGAACCCTATGGCTACACCTTC	many	TRBV15	TRBJ1-2	NA
CSVKGRVYNEQFF	TGCAGTGTAAAGGGGAGGGTTTACAATGAGCAGTTCTTC	NA	TRBV20-1	TRBJ2-1	TRBD2
CASSPALAVNTGELFF	TGTGCCAGCAGCCCCGCACTAGCGGTCAACACCGGGGAGCTGTTTTTT	many	TRBV27	TRBJ2-2	TRBD2
CASKQEGGHEQFF	TGTGCCAGCAAACAAGAGGGAGGCCATGAGCAGTTCTTC	few	TRBV6-6	TRBJ2-1	NA
CSGTGDYGYTF	TGCAGTGGAACAGGGGATTATGGCTACACCTTC	NA	TRBV20-1	TRBJ1-2	TRBD1
CISVPEAGDRVLGNEQFF	NA	NA	TRBV7-5	TRBJ2-1	NA
CASSQDGGVEQYF	TGTGCCAGCAGCCAAGATGGAGGAGTCGAGCAGTACTTC	NA	TRBV4-2	TRBJ2-7	NA
CASNDRGYEQYF	TGTGCCAGCAATGACAGGGGATACGAGCAGTACTTC	many	TRBV28	TRBJ2-7	TRBD1
CASSLLQGVTYNEQFF	TGTGCCAGCAGTTTACTCCAGGGAGTTACCTACAATGAGCAGTTCTTC	many	TRBV28	TRBJ2-1	NA
CSARSLAGGLGELFF	TGCAGTGCTAGGTCACTAGCGGGAGGACTCGGGGAGCTGTTTTTT	NA	TRBV20-1	TRBJ2-2	TRBD2
CSASPGSATNEKLFF	TGCAGTGCTAGCCCCGGATCCGCAACTAATGAAAAACTGTTTTTT	many	TRBV20-1	TRBJ1-4	NA
CASKLAGGAGEQYF	TGTGCCAGCAAATTAGCGGGAGGGGCCGGCGAGCAGTACTTC	many	TRBV28	TRBJ2-7	TRBD2
CSGTGFEQGEAFF	TGCAGCGGCACAGGGTTTGAACAGGGTGAAGCTTTCTTT	NA	TRBV29-1	TRBJ1-1	NA
CSASHRGPGSGEKLFF	TGCAGTGCTAGTCATCGCGGCCCCGGGTCCGGAGAAAAACTGTTTTTT	many	TRBV20-1	TRBJ1-4	NA